By share of the sample, the clone carrying this T cell receptor (beta chain) is medium-sized. Its antigen is not known. Using approximately 16 ng of total RNA, TCR libraries were made with the QIAseq Immune Repertoire TCR panel. TCRdb recomputed calls from the reads with MiXCR, one row per CDR3 protein. Seen here are about 2,500 distinct CDR3 sequences, 7.9% observed once, and the top ten hold 2.8%. The sample belongs to a study of circulating CD8 cells and anti-PD-1 response in melanoma. Sorting of live CD3+CD8+TCRalphabeta+ cells by PD-1 and/or TIGIT gave four subsets. Germline V gives CDR1 MDHEN, CDR2 SYDVKM. There are 14 residues in the CDR3. The V end was cut by 3 bases, the J end by 3 bases, with 12 bases between. Study-wide findings and caveats: Most experiments lacked replicates. Expanded sorted subsets were checked for tumor reactivity using peptides. Under 7.5% of TRB clonotypes were shared between subsets at M1. PD-1 and DPOS subsets showed similar, higher clonality than DNEG.

The origin of this receptor is a human donor with melanoma. The sample was CD8+ T cells from PBMCs, taken at baseline or after one month of anti-PD-1 therapy (not recorded which). The V call is TRBV28, the J call TRBJ2-7; D is perhaps TRBD2 (6 bases). CDR3 region: CASSFGRTIYEQYF. The CDR3 DNA sequence: TGTGCCAGCAGTTTCGGCAGGACTATCTACGAGCAGTACTTC.